The rows below give T cell receptor beta chains drawn from one sample of a study of blood T cell repertoires in COVID-19. Assay: immunoSEQ multiplex PCR; the TCRdb copy retains only in-frame clones and omits some. The sample yields 150,000 to 200,000 clones, around 87% seen once. The sample comprised peripheral blood. The receptors stem from a woman aged 70-85 years with COVID-19, enrolled during active disease. CDR3s include the opening cysteine and the closing phenylalanine or tryptophan. The order of the fields is D gene, V gene, clone size, J gene, CDR3 DNA, CDR3 protein. D genes are given only for firm matches. Only some rows state a clone size, as once, few, many or a class for expanded clones.

>TRBD1|TRBV24-1|.|TRBJ2-1
TGTGCCCCGGCCCGGGACAGAGCTTACAATGAGCAGTTCTTC
CAPARDRAYNEQFF
>.|TRBV4-1|.|TRBJ1-4
TGCGCCAGCAGCCTCACAGGGAGTTTTACAACTAATGAAAAACTGTTTTTT
CASSLTGSFTTNEKLFF
>.|TRBV7-9|.|TRBJ1-3
TGTGCCAGCAGTCTTCCTGGAAACACCATATATTTT
CASSLPGNTIYF
>.|TRBV7-9|.|TRBJ1-2
TGTGCCAGCAGCTTAGGTTTAGGGGTCCCCTATGGCTACACCTTC
CASSLGLGVPYGYTF
>.|TRBV28|.|TRBJ1-2
TGTGCCAGCAGGCCGACAGCTAACTATGGCTACACCTTC
CASRPTANYGYTF
>TRBD1|TRBV6-4|.|TRBJ1-1
TGTGCCAGCAGTGACCCCGGGACAGGGGCGAACACTGAAGCTTTCTTT
CASSDPGTGANTEAFF
>.|TRBV30|.|TRBJ1-5
TGTGCCTGGAGTGTACAAGGGGGACAGCCCCAGCATTTT
CAWSVQGGQPQHF
>.|TRBV9|once|TRBJ1-2
TGTGCCAGCAGCGCCTCATCCAGGGATGGCTACACCTTC
CASSASSRDGYTF
>.|TRBV5-4|.|TRBJ2-7
TGTGCCAGCAGCTCCCGTGACAACTCCTACGAGCAGTACTTC
CASSSRDNSYEQYF
>.|TRBV30|.|TRBJ1-5
TGTGCCTGGAGTGACGGGGATGGTAATCAGCCCCAGCATTTT
CAWSDGDGNQPQHF
>TRBD1|TRBV30|.|TRBJ1-5
TGTGCCTGGAGCAGGGGGCAAAATCAGCCCCAGCATTTT
CAWSRGQNQPQHF
>TRBD2|TRBV2|.|TRBJ2-5
TGTGCCAGCAGTGAAGGAATTAGCGGGATAGAGACCCAGTACTTC
CASSEGISGIETQYF
>TRBD1|TRBV7-2|.|TRBJ1-1
TGTGCCAGCAGCTTCCAGGGGGCCGACACTGAAGCTTTCTTT
CASSFQGADTEAFF
>TRBD2|TRBV9|.|TRBJ2-3
TGTGCCAGCAGCGTATCTAGCGGGTGGGGGACCACAGATACGCAGTATTTT
CASSVSSGWGTTDTQYF
>.|TRBV10-3|once|TRBJ1-5
TGTGCCATCAGCGGAAAAGGGGCTAGCAATCAGCCCCAGCATTTT
CAISGKGASNQPQHF
>TRBD2|TRBV6-4|.|TRBJ2-1
TGTGCCAGCAGCCAGACGGGACTACCCCACAATGAGCAGTTCTTC
CASSQTGLPHNEQFF
>.|TRBV21-1|.|TRBJ1-2
TGTGCCAGCAGCTCCTTCGGAGGGAACAACTATGGCTACACCTTC
CASSSFGGNNYGYTF
>.|TRBV5-1|.|TRBJ2-1
TGCGCCAGCAGCTTGGACGGGAGCGGCGATGAGCAGTTCTTC
CASSLDGSGDEQFF
>.|TRBV5-8|.|TRBJ2-3
TGTGCCAGCAGCTTTGGCGGGCCCACAGATACGCAGTATTTT
CASSFGGPTDTQYF
>.|TRBV28|few|TRBJ2-7
TGTGCCAGCAGTGCGCAAGTCTACGAGCAGTACTTC
CASSAQVYEQYF